These 2 T cell receptor beta chains were all obtained from the same sample, sequenced in a study of blood T cell repertoires in COVID-19. TCRdb's copy holds only in-frame clones and misses some; the assay was immunoSEQ multiplex PCR. The sample lists roughly 200,000 clones; roughly four fifths were seen once. Sample: peripheral blood. These receptors were collected from a man aged 45-60 years who had recovered from COVID-19.

The chain joins TRBV13 to TRBJ2-3; 7 nucleotides match TRBD2. V dropped 5 bases and J dropped 1; count of bases not matched to a gene: 9. Germline CDR1 is PRHDT and CDR2 is FYEKMQ (reference sequence). CDR3 length: 16 amino acids. This chain's CDR3 is CASSPLRGLRTDTQYF. The CDR3, as DNA: TGTGCCAGCAGCCCCCTGAGGGGACTACGCACAGATACGCAGTATTTT.

This chain uses TRBV5-1 with TRBJ2-7; D is unresolved. The length of the CDR3 is 14 residues. Germline V gene sequence: CDR1 SGHRS, CDR2 YFSETQ. The V and J ends lost 4 bases and 0 bases respectively, with 11 bases between them. In nucleotides, the CDR3 is TGCGCCAGCAGCCCACAGCCGAGCTCCTACGAGCAGTACTTC. Amino acids: CASSPQPSSYEQYF.